These 6 T cell receptor beta chains came from one sample sequenced in a study of T cells after yellow fever vaccination. TCRdb processed the 5' RACE reads anew with MiXCR; each CDR3 protein has one entry. The data contain a few hundred thousand distinct CDR3 sequences, around 4% of them singletons. This sample comprised PBMCs, obtained on the day of the yellow fever booster vaccination. The receptor set was obtained from a man younger than 35 who received the YFV17D yellow fever vaccine.

This clonotype showed up many times. CDR3 DNA sequence: TGTGCCAGCAGACAGAACACCGGGGAGCTGTTTTTT. It is translated as CASRQNTGELFF. The V gene is TRBV7-2, the J gene TRBJ2-2; D is uncertain. Germline loops: CDR1 SGHTA, CDR2 FQGNSA. The CDR3 covers 12 residues. Trimming took 6 bases from V and 1 from J, leaving 3 bases between them.

This clonotype was seen more than once but under ten times. As DNA, the CDR3 is TGCAGCGTTGACCCAGGCTCCAACACTGAAGCTTTCTTT. Encoded protein: CSVDPGSNTEAFF. V usage is TRBV29-1 and J usage is TRBJ1-1, with D uncertain. Germline V gene data show CDR1 as SQVTM and CDR2 as ANQGSEA. V lost 3 bases to trimming and J lost 2 bases, with 10 bases between them. The CDR3 sequence is 13 residues long.

This clonotype appeared many times. The chain combines TRBV5-1 with TRBJ2-5; no clear D. Germline V CDR1 and CDR2: SGHRS, YFSETQ. CDR3 length: 14 amino acids. The germline V and J ends were trimmed by 3 bases and 1 base, with 10 bases remaining between them. The CDR3 sequence is CASSWNGIQETQYF. CDR3 nucleotides: TGCGCCAGCAGCTGGAACGGAATCCAAGAGACCCAGTACTTC.

This clonotype was counted at least ten times. The genes are TRBV4-1 and TRBJ2-5; no reliable D call. The CDR3 loop spans 14 amino acids. Trimming pared 1 base from V and 4 bases from J, leaving 10 bases between. Germline CDR1 is MGHRA and CDR2 is YSYEKL. For the CDR3, the DNA is TGCGCCAGCAGCCAAGGACTCCTCACAGAGACCCAGTACTTC. Encoded protein: CASSQGLLTETQYF.

The sample holds many counts of this clonotype. V gene TRBV5-1 combines with J gene TRBJ2-7, with 9 bases identical to TRBD2. This CDR3 is built from 15 residues. The junction had 10 bases not matched to a gene; V was cut back by 4 bases and J by 5 bases. In germline, CDR1 is SGHRS, CDR2 YFSETQ. The CDR3 reads CASSPSGTSFHEQYF. CDR3 in DNA: TGCGCCAGCAGCCCCTCCGGGACTAGCTTCCACGAGCAGTACTTC.

This clonotype was recorded a few times. V usage is TRBV19 and J usage is TRBJ2-3, with a weak D call TRBD1 (7 bases). The CDR3 length is 13 residues. V lost 10 bases and J 2 bases, leaving 13 bases between the germline ends. The germline CDR1 and CDR2 sequences are LNHDA and SQIVND (reference sequence). In nucleotides, the CDR3 is TGTGCCACAGGGGGGAAGTACACAGATACGCAGTATTTT. Translation: CATGGKYTDTQYF.